This entry lists 14 T cell receptor beta chains sequenced from one sample in a study of blood T cell repertoires in COVID-19. Clones were sequenced by immunoSEQ multiplex PCR, and TCRdb holds only the in-frame ones, with some missing. This repertoire shows about 150,000 clones, more than 75% found once; its top ten account for more than 1%. Sequenced material: PBMCs or T cells enriched from blood (not recorded which). The receptors shown here come from a woman in her twenties or thirties with acute COVID-19.

A single count supports this clone. This chain connects TRBV6-5 to TRBJ1-2, with a weak D call TRBD1 (5 bases). This CDR3 has 14 amino acids. V was pared by 4 bases and J by 3 bases, with 12 bases between. Germline CDR1 reads MNHEY; CDR2 reads SVGAGI. Here the CDR3 reads CASSSTGPHYGYTF. The CDR3 DNA reads as TGTGCCAGCAGTTCAACAGGACCCCACTATGGCTACACCTTC.

This CDR3 reads CASSGGWETQYF. CDR3 coding DNA: TGTGCCAGCAGTGGGGGGTGGGAGACCCAGTACTTC. V gene TRBV6-2 or TRBV6-3 combines with J gene TRBJ2-5; TRBD2 might be the D (6 bases). This CDR3 comprises 12 residues. V lost 5 bases and J 5 bases, leaving 9 bases between the germline ends. The germline V gene has CDR1 MNHEY and CDR2 SVGEGT.

This clone was counted once. V usage is TRBV27 and J usage is TRBJ2-6, with D tentatively TRBD1 (5 bases). CDR1 MNHEY and CDR2 SMNVEV come from the germline V gene (reference sequence). The CDR3 runs to 15 residues. Trimming stripped 6 bases from V and 2 bases from J, with 11 bases between. The CDR3 DNA is TGTGCCAGCAGCAACAGGTCCCCTGGGGCCAACGTCCTGACTTTC. It translates to CASSNRSPGANVLTF.

The chain joins TRBV7-2 to TRBJ2-1, with 10 bases that match TRBD2. Unmatched junction bases numbered 10, after V lost 4 bases and J lost 7 bases. This CDR3 contains 16 residues. Germline-derived CDR1 and CDR2 are SGHTA and FQGNSA. This CDR3 reads CASSSASGGGVNEQFF. CDR3 DNA: TGTGCCAGCAGCTCAGCTAGCGGGGGTGGTGTGAATGAGCAGTTCTTC.

The chain links TRBV19 to TRBJ1-1, with 7 nucleotides matching TRBD1. This CDR3 region has 11 residues. Germline CDR1 is LNHDA and CDR2 is SQIVND (reference sequence). The V gene end was trimmed by 7 bases and the J gene end by 10 bases; junction bases not matched to a gene: 6. CDR3 protein: CASNRGFRAFF. Here the CDR3 DNA reads TGTGCCAGTAACAGGGGTTTCAGAGCTTTCTTT.

The gene calls are TRBV13 and TRBJ1-2; D unresolved. The V end was cut by 5 bases, the J end by 0 bases, with 4 bases between. This CDR3 spans 12 amino acids. Germline values: CDR1 PRHDT, CDR2 FYEKMQ (reference sequence). CDR3 in DNA: TGTGCCAGCAGCGCAGCTAACTATGGCTACACCTTC. Amino acid sequence: CASSAANYGYTF.

The V call is TRBV9, the J call TRBJ1-5; the D is unclear. CDR3 length: 13 residues. The V end was cut by 2 bases, the J end by 3 bases, with 6 bases between. Germline CDR1 SGDLS, CDR2 YYNGEE. CDR3 region: CASSVSVNQPQHF. Written as DNA, the CDR3 is TGTGCCAGCAGCGTTAGCGTCAATCAGCCCCAGCATTTT.

J is TRBJ1-5 and V is TRBV3-1 (or the pseudogene TRBV3-2); TRBD1 matches 7 bases. This CDR3 has 17 residues. CDR1 and CDR2 from the germline V gene are LGHDT and YNNKEL (reference sequence). V was clipped by 1 base and J by 3 bases; unmatched bases: 9. This CDR3 reads CASSQGSAGGSNQPQHF. Written as DNA, the CDR3 is TGTGCCAGCAGCCAAGGCTCGGCAGGGGGGTCCAATCAGCCCCAGCATTTT.

The chain recombines TRBV24-1 with TRBJ2-7; TRBD1 matches at 10 bases. Looked up from germline, CDR1 is KGHDR and CDR2 is SFDVKD. The CDR3 is made up of 17 amino acids. After removal of 4 bases from V and 3 bases from J, the junction contained 11 bases not matched to a gene. The CDR3 sequence is CATSERPGGTGVYEQYF. The CDR3, as DNA: TGTGCCACCAGTGAACGACCCGGTGGGACAGGGGTCTACGAGCAGTACTTC.

This rearrangement joins TRBV5-1 to TRBJ2-7; 9 positions match TRBD2. The CDR3 has 15 amino acids. The V gene's germline CDR1 is SGHRS and CDR2 YFSETQ. V lost 1 base and J lost 2; bases outside the gene matches: 4. The CDR3 region has the DNA TGCGCCAGCAGCTTGACTAGCGGGTCCCCCTACGAGCAGTACTTC. Encoded protein: CASSLTSGSPYEQYF. Filled out from reference TRBV5-1 and TRBJ2-7, the complete variable domain reads KAGVTQTPRYLIKTRGQQVTLSCSPISGHRSVSWYQQTPGQGLQFLFEYFSETQRNKGNFPGRFSGRQFSNSRSEMNVSTLELGDSALYLCASSLTSGSPYEQYFGPGTRLTVT.

J is TRBJ1-5 and V is TRBV30; 7 bases align to TRBD1. J was trimmed by 7 bases and V by 3 bases; bases with no gene match: 9. The CDR3 covers 14 residues. Per the germline V gene, CDR1 is GTSNPN and CDR2 is SVGIG (reference sequence). The DNA for the CDR3 is TGTGCCTGGAGAGGGGGCGTAGCTTCCCAGCCCCAGCATTTT. It translates to CAWRGGVASQPQHF.

J is TRBJ2-3 and V is TRBV7-3; 10 nucleotides agree with TRBD2. The J segment lost 6 bases and the V segment lost 1 base, leaving 7 bases of the junction unmatched. The CDR3 extends over 16 amino acids. CDR1 is SGHTA and CDR2 is FQGTGA in the germline V gene. DNA of the CDR3: TGTGCCAGCAGCTTAATGGGGGCTAGCGGGAGTGATACGCAGTATTTT. Translation gives CASSLMGASGSDTQYF.

The chain employs TRBV27 and TRBJ1-1; maybe TRBD1 (5 bases). The CDR3 extends over 17 amino acids. V lost 3 bases to trimming and J lost 0 bases, with 17 bases between them. Germline CDR1 MNHEY, CDR2 SMNVEV (reference sequence). Here the CDR3 DNA reads TGTGCCAGCAGTTTGGCTTCGGCGGGGGGACTGAACACTGAAGCTTTCTTT. Translating gives CASSLASAGGLNTEAFF.

This chain joins TRBV7-2 and TRBJ2-5; D perhaps matches TRBD2 (6 bases). The CDR3 runs 15 residues. Deletions cut 1 base from V and 5 bases from J, with 14 bases between. Germline V gene data show CDR1 as SGHTA and CDR2 as FQGNSA. This CDR3 is CASSLVTGVGETQYF. For the CDR3, the DNA is TGTGCCAGCAGCTTAGTAACGGGGGTGGGGGAGACCCAGTACTTC.